One sample yielded the 21 T cell receptor beta chains listed below, sequenced in a study of cytomegalovirus exposure and HLA in healthy donors. It was with 60 Vbeta and 13 Jbeta primers that the PCR ran. Here immunoSEQ multiplex PCR was the method, and the copy in TCRdb shows in-frame clones only, minus some. This table has about 82,000 clones, 9.5% to 13% appearing once. The sequencing sample was made of PBMCs. These receptors were taken from a man aged 55 to 70 in good health and CMV-seropositive.

The rearrangement uses TRBV5-8 and TRBJ2-2; 13 nucleotides align to TRBD2. The V and J ends lost 2 bases and 8 bases, in that order; junction bases with no gene match: 9. Germline V gene sequence: CDR1 SGHTS, CDR2 YDEGEE. The CDR3 totals 17 residues. This CDR3 reads CASSLAGTSGTLGELFF. The CDR3 nucleotides read TGTGCCAGCAGCTTAGCCGGGACTAGCGGGACTTTGGGGGAGCTGTTTTTT.

The V call is TRBV6-1, the J call TRBJ2-1; 11 bases are a match to TRBD2. The V gene's germline CDR1 is MNHNS and CDR2 SASEGT. The V and J ends lost 7 bases and 6 bases, in that order; junction bases with no gene match: 2. CDR3 length equals 13 residues. CDR3 DNA: TGTGCCAGCACCGGACTAGCGGGCAATGAGCAGTTCTTC. Translation: CASTGLAGNEQFF.

The rearrangement links TRBV5-1 to TRBJ2-3; D might be TRBD1 (6 bases). The V gene's germline CDR1 is SGHRS and CDR2 YFSETQ. The CDR3 runs to 15 residues. Trimming left V 0 bases short and J 1 base short, with 9 bases between. This CDR3 reads CASSLETGRTDTQYF. CDR3 bases: TGCGCCAGCAGCTTGGAAACAGGGCGCACAGATACGCAGTATTTT. Variable domain in full (rest from reference TRBV5-1 and TRBJ2-3): KAGVTQTPRYLIKTRGQQVTLSCSPISGHRSVSWYQQTPGQGLQFLFEYFSETQRNKGNFPGRFSGRQFSNSRSEMNVSTLELGDSALYLCASSLETGRTDTQYFGPGTRLTVL.

The chain links TRBV5-4 to TRBJ2-7; tentative D call: TRBD2 (6 bases). V was pared by 2 bases and J by 7 bases, with 13 bases between. Germline V gene sequence: CDR1 SGHNT, CDR2 YYREEE (reference sequence). There are 13 residues in the CDR3. The CDR3 reads CASSFRGAGEQYF. The CDR3 region has the DNA TGTGCCAGCAGCTTCCGGGGTGCGGGGGAGCAGTACTTC.

The sample holds a few counts of this clone. The chain uses TRBV7-8 and TRBJ1-2; the D is unclear. CDR3 length: 15 amino acids. The germline CDR1 and CDR2 sequences are SGHVS and FQNEAQ. Trimming removed 1 base at V and 6 bases at J, with 15 bases between. The CDR3 DNA is TGTGCCAGCAGCTTAGGTGCGGGAACGGGAAATGGCTACACCTTC. Translation: CASSLGAGTGNGYTF.

Only one count was recorded for this clone. The rearrangement uses TRBV7-9 and TRBJ1-1; no clear D. Germline V gene data show CDR1 as SEHNR and CDR2 as FQNEAQ (reference sequence). The CDR3 extends over 11 amino acids. V was cut by 6 bases and J by 4 bases, with 6 bases left in between. The CDR3 DNA reads TGTGCCAGCAGATTACTCACTGAAGCTTTCTTT. Encoded protein: CASRLLTEAFF.

The chain links TRBV23-1 to TRBJ1-2; D may be TRBD1 (6 bases). TRBV23-1 is placed among ORFs of uncertain function. The ends were cut back, 9 bases at V and 8 bases at J, with 7 bases in the middle. The CDR3 spans 9 residues. Here the CDR3 reads CASRGGYTF. In DNA, the CDR3 is TGCGCCAGTAGGGGGGGCTACACCTTC.

This clone appeared a few times. The genes are TRBV30 and TRBJ1-1; 8 bases are shared with TRBD1. Germline values: CDR1 GTSNPN, CDR2 SVGIG (reference sequence). CDR3 length: 14 amino acids. Trimming cost V 8 bases and J 3 bases; bases outside gene matches: 11. CDR3 sequence (DNA): TGTGCCAGAGGACAGGGATCGGTTGACACTGAAGCTTTCTTT. Translation gives CARGQGSVDTEAFF.

The rearrangement links TRBV5-4 to TRBJ2-1; 12 nucleotides line up with TRBD2. J was trimmed by 5 bases and V by 4 bases; bases with no gene match: 7. CDR3 length: 16 amino acids. CDR1 and CDR2 (germline): SGHNT, YYREEE (reference sequence). The CDR3 reads CASSVLAGGYNNEQFF. Here the CDR3 DNA reads TGTGCCAGCAGCGTCCTAGCGGGAGGGTATAACAATGAGCAGTTCTTC.

The V and J genes are TRBV28 and TRBJ2-1; 9 nucleotides line up with TRBD2. Germline CDR1 and CDR2: MDHEN and SYDVKM. The CDR3 runs to 15 residues. V was pared by 6 bases and J by 5 bases, with 8 bases of the junction left unmatched. The CDR3 reads CASRRWTSAHNEQFF. The CDR3 bases are TGTGCCAGCAGACGCTGGACTAGCGCCCACAATGAGCAGTTCTTC.

Details on this clone: This sample includes further DNA sequences coding for the same CDR3. This chain joins TRBV9 and TRBJ1-2; maybe TRBD1 (5 bases). The CDR3 is 13 amino acids. Germline CDR1 reads SGDLS; CDR2 reads YYNGEE. The V and J ends lost 2 bases and 3 bases respectively, with 8 bases between them. CDR3 amino acids: CASSVGGDYGYTF. The DNA of the CDR3 is TGTGCCAGCAGCGTCGGGGGGGACTATGGCTACACCTTC. Complete variable domain (other parts from reference TRBV9 and TRBJ1-2): DSGVTQTPKHLITATGQRVTLRCSPRSGDLSVYWYQQSLDQGLQFLIQYYNGEERAKGNILERFSAQQFPDLHSELNLSSLELGDSALYFCASSVGGDYGYTFGSGTRLTVV.

This clone was counted between two and nine times. The chain couples TRBV13 to TRBJ2-7, with 8 bases aligning to TRBD2. This CDR3 comprises 14 residues. Germline-derived CDR1 and CDR2 are PRHDT and FYEKMQ (reference sequence). The V segment lost 5 bases and the J segment 3 bases; nucleotides outside the gene matches: 6. CDR3 DNA sequence: TGTGCCAGCAGCCCCCCCGGGGGGGTCTACGAGCAGTACTTC. Residues: CASSPPGGVYEQYF.

The chain couples TRBV9 to TRBJ1-5; a possible D gene is TRBD1 (5 bases). Germline loops: CDR1 SGDLS, CDR2 YYNGEE. Trimming pared 5 bases from V and 1 base from J, leaving 10 bases between. The CDR3 has 14 amino acids. The CDR3 DNA reads as TGTGCCAGCAGTTCGACAGCGAGCAATCAGCCCCAGCATTTT. It is translated as CASSSTASNQPQHF.

This clone was observed a few times. Other DNA sequences of this sample code for an identical CDR3. The rearrangement links TRBV28 to TRBJ2-7, with TRBD1 identical over 7 bases. This CDR3 contains 13 residues. Germline assignment: CDR1 MDHEN and CDR2 SYDVKM. The CDR3 region has the DNA TGTGCCAGCAGTGGGGGACAGTACTACGAGCAGTATGTC. Translating it yields CASSGGQYYEQYV.

This rearrangement joins TRBV6-4 to TRBJ1-6, with a weak D call TRBD1 (5 bases). Trimming took 3 bases from V and 4 from J, leaving 10 bases between them. Germline loops: CDR1 MRHNA, CDR2 SNTAGT. This CDR3 has 15 residues. The CDR3 is CASSEAGGYNSPLHF. The CDR3 DNA follows: TGTGCCAGCAGTGAAGCGGGGGGTTATAATTCACCCCTCCACTTT.

The rearrangement joins TRBV25-1 to TRBJ2-3, with 11 bases identical to TRBD1. Germline-derived CDR1 and CDR2 are MGHDK and SYGVNS. The V segment lost 10 bases and the J segment 4 bases; nucleotides outside the gene matches: 4. This CDR3 has 13 amino acids. The CDR3 DNA is TGTGCCATTGGGACAGGGGGATCAGATACGCAGTATTTT. Its translation is CAIGTGGSDTQYF. Together with reference TRBV25-1 and TRBJ2-3, the CDR3 gives the full variable domain: EADIYQTPRYLVIGTGKKITLECSQTMGHDKMYWYQQDPGMELHLIHYSYGVNSTEKGDLSSESTVSRIRTEHFPLTLESARPSHTSQYLCAIGTGGSDTQYFGPGTRLTVL.

V usage is TRBV5-1 and J usage is TRBJ2-2; the match to TRBD1 covers 8 bases. V lost 1 base, J lost 7 bases, and 6 bases stayed unmatched. From germline, CDR1 is SGHRS and CDR2 YFSETQ. This CDR3 contains 15 residues. The CDR3 is CASSLRQGLGGELFF. The CDR3 DNA sequence: TGCGCCAGCAGCTTGCGACAGGGGTTAGGCGGGGAGCTGTTTTTT.

This sequence joins TRBV7-8 and TRBJ2-7, with 7 bases identical to TRBD1. Germline loops: CDR1 SGHVS, CDR2 FQNEAQ. J was trimmed by 5 bases and V by 5 bases; bases with no gene match: 3. This CDR3 contains 12 residues. The CDR3 here is CASSLQGHEQYF. Written as DNA, the CDR3 is TGTGCCAGCAGCCTACAGGGGCACGAGCAGTACTTC.

V usage is TRBV20-1 and J usage is TRBJ2-7; no clear D gene. Germline V gene lookup returns CDR1 DFQATT and CDR2 SNEGSKA (reference sequence). Trimming cost V 0 bases and J 7 bases, with 7 bases left between them. The CDR3 spans 11 residues. The CDR3, as DNA: TGCAGTGCTAGAGATCAGGATGAGCAGTACGTC. Amino acids: CSARDQDEQYV.

The sample holds a few counts of this clone. The chain combines TRBV5-6 with TRBJ1-1; D gene uncertain. Germline V CDR1 and CDR2: SGHDT, YYEEEE. Trimming pared 1 base from V and 2 bases from J, leaving 9 bases between. The CDR3 contains 14 residues. CDR3 nucleotide sequence: TGTGCCAGCAGCTTGTCACAGTTCAACACTGAAGCTTTCTTT. This sequence encodes CASSLSQFNTEAFF. Full variable domain (outside the CDR3, taken from reference TRBV5-6 and TRBJ1-1): DAGVTQSPTHLIKTRGQQVTLRCSPKSGHDTVSWYQQALGQGPQFIFQYYEEEERQRGNFPDRFSGHQFPNYSSELNVNALLLGDSALYLCASSLSQFNTEAFFGQGTRLTVV.

The J gene is TRBJ2-3, the V gene TRBV5-1; 9 bases align to TRBD2. This CDR3 spans 16 amino acids. The trim removed 2 bases at V and 1 base at J, leaving 5 bases unmatched. Germline assignment: CDR1 SGHRS and CDR2 YFSETQ. The CDR3 sequence: CASSFGASGGTDTQYF. As DNA, the CDR3 is TGCGCCAGCAGCTTTGGGGCTAGCGGGGGCACAGATACGCAGTATTTT.